The clone carrying this T cell receptor (beta chain) was seen a few times. What it recognizes is unknown. This sample was taken from a study of cytomegalovirus exposure and HLA in healthy donors. PCR involved 60 Vbeta and 13 Jbeta primers. TCRdb keeps only in-frame clones here, not all; method: immunoSEQ multiplex PCR. The table lists around 150,000 clones, approximately 67% of them singletons, with 5.5% to 7% in the top ten. Study-level findings and limits: What TCR beta sequences reportedly achieved was accurate prediction of HLA-A and HLA-B alleles in most subjects. TCR beta V- and J-gene trimming was later associated with a missense DCLRE1C variant. Within an earlier analysis, most TCR beta V segments proved productive either about 90% or about 30% of the time.

CDR1 is SGHRS and CDR2 is YFSETQ in the germline V gene. After removal of 0 bases from V and 0 bases from J, the junction contained 7 bases not matched to a gene. The CDR3 sequence is 19 residues long. This chain uses TRBV5-1 with TRBJ2-6; 9 nucleotides match TRBD1. Material: PBMCs. This clonotype was obtained from a woman aged 55-75 years in good health and CMV-seronegative. CDR3 in DNA: TGCGCCAGCAGCTTGGGGGCGGGACAGGGACTCTCTGGGGCCAACGTCCTGACTTTC. Translated: CASSLGAGQGLSGANVLTF.